This TCR beta chain emerged from a study of cytomegalovirus exposure and HLA in healthy donors. Study summary: There were some 81 million unique TCRs (from HLA-typed donors) in an early data release.

Study conclusions and caveats: Fewer N-insertions (relative to the roughly 610-donor mean) were reportedly seen in an Asian-associated ancestry cluster in a later analysis. Investigators reported 150 to 200 TCR beta chains as tied to cytomegalovirus.

V trimming: 6 bases; J trimming: 7 bases; junction bases outside the gene matches: 11. This CDR3 comprises 15 residues. Germline V gene lookup returns CDR1 MDHEN and CDR2 SYDVKM. Notes on this clone: Its cognate antigen is unknown.

In the PCR, 60 Vbeta and 13 Jbeta primers were used. Assay used: immunoSEQ multiplex PCR; TCRdb lists only in-frame clones, some missing. The sample holds 100,000 to 150,000 clones, 83% seen once. Source material: PBMCs. The gene calls are TRBV28 and TRBJ2-7, with 11 positions matching TRBD2. The clonotype originates from a woman aged 40 to 50 in good health and CMV-seropositive. CDR3 nucleotides: TGTGCCAGCAGAGTGTTAGCGGGAGGGAGGTCGGAGCAGTACTTC. This encodes CASRVLAGGRSEQYF.